This TCR beta chain was sequenced during a study of T cells expressing NK-cell markers. Across the study: CD3+CD56+NKG2C+, CD3+CD56+NKG2C- and CD3+CD56-NKG2C+ T cells, once sorted, supplied the TCR beta repertoires.

In the case of this clonotype: Its cognate antigen is unknown.

General observations from the study: NKG2C+ dominant clonotype frequencies in six or seven donors were roughly 1.0-7.5% of CD8+ T cells.

With the 5' RACE reads reprocessed, TCRdb shows one record per CDR3 protein and no DNA. The sample includes around 280,000 distinct CDR3 sequences. The germline CDR1 and CDR2 sequences are MNHNS and SASEGT. The CDR3 is 14 residues long. The V call is TRBV6-1, the J call TRBJ1-1. The sequenced sample was blood T cells: a sorted CD56 or NKG2C T cell subset, CD4+ or CD8+ T cells, or bulk PBMC T cells (not recorded which). The clonotype was recovered from a man aged 18 to 29 in good health. CDR3 region: CASSQSYRITEAFF.